The present TCR beta chain was sequenced within a study of CXCR3-negative and CXCR3-positive naive CD8 T cells. Study-level points and caveats: Most assays were run on fresh PBMCs (CXCR3 expression partially decreased after cryopreservation). TRBV-TRBJ usage matched between naive CXCR3-negative and CXCR3-positive cells but not between memory cells. Greater hydrophobicity was found in TRB CDR3s of CXCR3-positive naive cells than of CXCR3-negative naive cells.

5' RACE with UMI labels generated the TRB cDNA libraries. Reanalyzing the 5' RACE reads, TCRdb keeps one entry per CDR3 protein, without DNA. The sample's table shows 140,000 to 150,000 distinct CDR3 sequences. Germline loops: CDR1 MNHEY, CDR2 SMNVEV (reference sequence). The CDR3 consists of 14 residues. Worth noting for this clonotype: What it binds is not known.

The receptor's source is a human donor in good health. Some clones in this sample may be carry-over from other donors' samples. The chain is built from TRBV27 and TRBJ1-1. The sample was naive CXCR3+ CD8+ T cells from blood. Specified subset: CD45RO-CCR7+CD27+CD95- naive CD8+ T cells expressing CXCR3 (TNR3+). The CDR3 protein is CASLGSPTNTEAFF.